What follows is one TCR beta chain and its context. The CDR3 spans 13 residues. Germline loops: CDR1 SGHRS, CDR2 YFSETQ. V was trimmed by 4 bases and J by 4 bases, leaving 11 bases between them. This sample is part of a study of blood T cell repertoires in COVID-19. The wider study: Samples representing acute and convalescent COVID-19 were sourced from the United States, Italy and Spain. T cells, B-cell-depleted T cells, or PBMCs supplied cDNA or gDNA.

Authors' analysis steps: It was from reference gene primer amplification that nucleated cell counts were estimated. Here immunoSEQ multiplex PCR was the method, and the copy in TCRdb shows in-frame clones only, minus some. That table furnishes V, J and clone size, whereas the DNA furnished D and trimming. The sample has around 310,000 clones; about nine tenths are singletons. The origin of this receptor is a woman aged 30 to 39 who had recovered from COVID-19. The source material was PBMCs or T cells enriched from blood (not recorded which). J is TRBJ1-1 and V is TRBV5-1; D gene uncertain. The CDR3 protein is CASSLTAVTEAFF. The CDR3 DNA follows: TGCGCCAGCAGCCTGACCGCGGTCACTGAAGCTTTCTTT.